Listed here are 3 T cell receptor beta chains from one sample, sequenced in a study of T cells in Graves' hyperthyroidism and ophthalmopathy. TCR beta CDR3 sequences were amplified from RNA transcripts. Carried out on the TCR CDR3, a first-round RT-PCR used the HTBI primer set. TCRdb analysed the multiplex PCR reads with MiXCR anew, one entry per CDR3 protein. Among around 620,000 distinct CDR3 sequences, about 43% were seen once, and the ten largest hold about 20%. Sequenced sample: peripheral blood or thyroid tissue (not recorded which). The origin of the receptors is an adult woman with Graves' disease, either hyperthyroidism or ophthalmopathy (not recorded which).

The chain has TRBV14 and TRBJ2-5; 12 positions agree with TRBD2. V dropped 1 base and J dropped 4; count of bases not matched to a gene: 4. The length of the CDR3 is 16 residues. Germline lookup yields CDR1 SGHDN and CDR2 FVKESK. This CDR3 is CASSQVPSGRGETQYF. In DNA, the CDR3 is TGTGCCAGCAGCCAAGTCCCTAGCGGGAGGGGAGAGACCCAGTACTTC.

This sequence joins TRBV5-6 and TRBJ2-5; TRBD1 matches at 8 bases. The V gene end was trimmed by 0 bases and the J gene end by 5 bases; junction bases not matched to a gene: 6. Germline-derived CDR1 and CDR2 are SGHDT and YYEEEE. The CDR3 sequence is 15 residues long. The CDR3 nucleotides read TGTGCCAGCAGCTTGGTTCAGGGGGCGCGGGAGACCCAGTACTTC. Residues: CASSLVQGARETQYF.

This clonotype came up many times. V gene TRBV13 combines with J gene TRBJ2-7; D perhaps matches TRBD1 (6 bases). There are 14 residues in the CDR3. In germline, CDR1 is PRHDT, CDR2 FYEKMQ (reference sequence). V dropped 2 bases and J dropped 4 bases, with 12 bases sitting between them. The CDR3 is CASSLRGRTYEQYF. CDR3 nucleotide sequence: TGTGCCAGCAGCTTAAGGGGGAGAACTTACGAGCAGTACTTC.